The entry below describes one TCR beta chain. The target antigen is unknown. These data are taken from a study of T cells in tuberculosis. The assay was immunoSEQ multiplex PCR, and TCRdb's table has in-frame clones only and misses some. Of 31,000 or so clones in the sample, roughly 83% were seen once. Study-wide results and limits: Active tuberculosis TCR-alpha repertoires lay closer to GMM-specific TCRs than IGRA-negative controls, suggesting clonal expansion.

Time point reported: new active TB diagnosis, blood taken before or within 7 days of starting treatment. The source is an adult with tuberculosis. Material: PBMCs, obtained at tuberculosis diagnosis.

The CDR3 nucleotides read TGTGCCAGCAGTGAGGGGGGGCGGTACGAGCAGTACTTC. Translation: CASSEGGRYEQYF. V is TRBV25-1 and J is TRBJ2-7; the D gene is possibly TRBD2 (7 bases). Trimming took off 3 bases at V and 4 bases at J, with 10 bases between the two ends. The CDR3 spans 13 residues. Germline V gene lookup returns CDR1 MGHDK and CDR2 SYGVNS.